This record concerns one T cell receptor beta chain sequence. The sample belongs to a study of blood T cell repertoires in COVID-19. At the level of the study: Specimens from acute and convalescent COVID-19 originated in the United States, Italy and Spain. PBMCs, B-cell-depleted T cells, or T cells provided the cDNA or gDNA that made up the material.

V lost 7 bases and J 3 bases, leaving 7 bases between the germline ends. This CDR3 comprises 11 residues. CDR1 is SNHLY, CDR2 FYNNEI, per germline. Libraries were prepared by immunoSEQ multiplex PCR; TCRdb keeps only in-frame clonotypes and omits some of them. The data show approximately 120,000 clones, under 90% seen once. The receptor was derived from a woman aged 45-59 years with acute or convalescent COVID-19. Sequencing was performed on peripheral blood. This sequence joins TRBV2 and TRBJ2-7, with a weak D call TRBD1 (6 bases). The CDR3 loop reads CASKDSYEQYF. CDR3 nucleotide sequence: TGTGCCAGCAAGGACAGCTACGAGCAGTACTTC.